The 7 T cell receptor beta chains below come from one sample, sequenced in a study of blood T cell repertoires in COVID-19. Sequencing used immunoSEQ multiplex PCR; TCRdb keeps in-frame clones, though not all of them. The sample holds around 400,000 clones, nearly 90% seen once. The specimen sequenced was PBMCs or T cells enriched from blood (not recorded which). All receptors come from a young woman who had been exposed to COVID-19.

This clone appeared once. This chain connects TRBV30 to TRBJ1-4; TRBD1 might be the D (6 bases). V lost 0 bases to trimming and J lost 5 bases, with 16 bases between them. The CDR3 spans 16 residues. CDR1 and CDR2 from the germline V gene are GTSNPN and SVGIG (reference sequence). The CDR3 protein is CAWSVRQGRANEKLFF. In nucleotides, the CDR3 is TGTGCCTGGAGTGTCCGGCAGGGGAGGGCAAATGAAAAACTGTTTTTT.

This sequence joins TRBV3-1 (or the pseudogene TRBV3-2) and TRBJ2-7; D call uncertain. With 0 bases removed from V and 8 bases from J, the gap between germline ends came to 11 bases. CDR3 length equals 13 residues. Germline V gives CDR1 LGHDT, CDR2 YNNKEL (reference sequence). CDR3 nucleotides: TGTGCCAGCAGCCAAGATCCTCCGACTCAGCAGTACTTC. This gives the protein CASSQDPPTQQYF.

This clone has only one observation. Here the CDR3 reads CASSIQGIYNSPLHF. DNA of the CDR3: TGTGCCAGCAGCATCCAGGGGATCTATAATTCACCCCTCCACTTT. V is TRBV6-5 and J is TRBJ1-6; weak D call: TRBD1 (6 bases). The germline CDR1 and CDR2 sequences are MNHEY and SVGAGI. V was shortened by 6 bases and J by 3 bases, with 12 bases between the two germline ends. The CDR3 contains 15 residues.

The chain links TRBV11-2 to TRBJ1-4; a weak D match, TRBD1 (5 bases). Looked up from germline, CDR1 is SGHAT and CDR2 is FQNNGV. The CDR3 extends over 14 amino acids. V gave up 7 bases and J gave up 0 bases, with 9 bases separating them. The CDR3 DNA reads TGTGCCAGCACCCGGGGGGCAACTAATGAAAAACTGTTTTTT. Its protein product is CASTRGATNEKLFF.

This clone was detected a few times. The V call is TRBV7-9, the J call TRBJ1-5; 8 nucleotides align to TRBD1. Germline CDR1 reads SEHNR; CDR2 reads FQNEAQ (reference sequence). The CDR3 extends over 14 amino acids. With V trimmed by 5 bases and J by 5 bases, 5 bases remained unmatched. The CDR3 coding sequence is TGTGCCAGCAGCGCCATGGACAGGGATCAGCCCCAGCATTTT. This sequence encodes CASSAMDRDQPQHF.

This clone was detected a few times. This chain joins TRBV27 and TRBJ1-2, with D perhaps matching TRBD1 (6 bases). There are 15 residues in the CDR3. V lost 6 bases to trimming and J lost 4 bases, with 18 bases between them. The V gene's germline CDR1 is MNHEY and CDR2 SMNVEV (reference sequence). The chain's CDR3 is CASSPIDRIGYGYTF. The CDR3, as DNA: TGTGCCAGCAGCCCTATAGACAGGATAGGCTATGGCTACACCTTC.

About this clone itself: Distinct nucleotide sequences in the sample also encode this CDR3. The V gene is TRBV28, the J gene TRBJ1-2; 8 positions match TRBD1. The ends lost 4 bases at V and 2 bases at J; junction bases unmatched: 3. This CDR3 is built from 14 residues. Germline lookup yields CDR1 MDHEN and CDR2 SYDVKM. CDR3 protein: CASSSGQGNYGYTF. The CDR3 DNA follows: TGTGCCAGCAGTTCCGGACAGGGAAACTATGGCTACACCTTC.